This TCR beta chain comes out of a study of T cell clonotyping in hematopoietic cell transplantation. Measured with immunoSEQ multiplex PCR; TCRdb has only the in-frame clones, and not every one. The sample has some 9,400 clones; about three quarters are singletons. This clone was seen only once. CDR1 and CDR2 (germline): MNHNS, SASEGT. V gave up 7 bases and J gave up 1 base; unmatched junction bases: 5. The length of the CDR3 is 15 residues. The chain carries TRBV6-1 and TRBJ2-3; 10 bases match TRBD1. This receptor was identified in a male patient in his thirties or forties who had an allogeneic stem cell transplant from a related donor, so the T cells may come from the graft donor. Some clones in this sample may be carry-over from other donors' samples. Sequenced material: PBMCs, taken 180 days after allogeneic stem cell transplant. CDR3 in amino acids: CASKRQGAGTDTQYF. The CDR3 DNA follows: TGTGCCAGCAAAAGACAGGGGGCAGGCACAGATACGCAGTATTTT.